What follows are 17 T cell receptor beta chains derived from one specimen sequenced in a study of cytomegalovirus exposure and HLA in healthy donors (dated by TCRdb to about 2017). Library creation used the immunoSEQ multiplex PCR assay. A mixture of 60 forward primers for TCR Vbeta segments and 13 reverse primers for TCR Jbeta segments was used in the multiplex PCR. In its TCRdb copy, this immuneACCESS table keeps in-frame sequences only and misses some clones. Where compared with another copy, unresolved V genes explain less than half of these, and the others have no known cause. This sample's table lists 120,000 to 150,000 clones. Roughly 3% of the sample comes from the top ten. The sample taken for sequencing was PBMCs. These receptors all come from a man aged 35 to 55 in good health and CMV-seronegative.

CDR3 coding DNA: TGCGCCAGCAGCTTGGATGGTGGGGCGCGATGGTATGGCTACACCTTC. Translation: CASSLDGGARWYGYTF. The genes are TRBV5-1 and TRBJ1-2; D might be TRBD1 (5 bases). This CDR3 has 16 amino acids. Germline V gene sequence: CDR1 SGHRS, CDR2 YFSETQ. V was trimmed by 0 bases and J by 5 bases, leaving 17 bases between them.

V gene TRBV14 combines with J gene TRBJ2-3, with D perhaps TRBD2 (5 bases). CDR3 length: 20 residues. Per the germline V gene, CDR1 is SGHDN and CDR2 is FVKESK. V was cut by 0 bases and J by 0 bases, with 22 bases left in between. The CDR3 coding sequence is TGTGCCAGCAGCCAAGAGTACCTCCTAGTGGCGGGCCTTAGCACAGATACGCAGTATTTT. Translated, it gives CASSQEYLLVAGLSTDTQYF. The variable domain in full, with the rest retrieved from reference TRBV14 and TRBJ2-3, is EAGVTQFPSHSVIEKGQTVTLRCDPISGHDNLYWYRRVMGKEIKFLLHFVKESKQDESGMPNNRFLAERTGGTYSTLKVQPAELEDSGVYFCASSQEYLLVAGLSTDTQYFGPGTRLTVL.

V usage is TRBV6-1 and J usage is TRBJ1-3; maybe TRBD1 (6 bases). The CDR3 is 12 residues long. Germline-derived CDR1 and CDR2 are MNHNS and SASEGT. The ends were cut back, 6 bases at V and 8 bases at J, with 11 bases in the middle. CDR3 loop: CASRTGGYTIYF. The CDR3 DNA reads as TGTGCCAGCAGGACAGGAGGTTACACCATATATTTT.

The chain joins TRBV7-9 to TRBJ2-2; D perhaps matches TRBD1 (6 bases). V was pared by 3 bases and J by 2 bases, with 10 bases between. Germline V lookup: CDR1 SEHNR, CDR2 FQNEAQ (reference sequence). The CDR3 has 15 residues. The CDR3 sequence is CASSFQGSNTGELFF. CDR3 in DNA: TGTGCCAGCAGCTTCCAGGGGAGCAACACCGGGGAGCTGTTTTTT.

This chain links TRBV5-1 with TRBJ2-2; 8 nucleotides line up with TRBD1. Germline-derived CDR1 and CDR2 are SGHRS and YFSETQ. This CDR3 region has 16 residues. V dropped 3 bases and J dropped 2; count of bases not matched to a gene: 6. The CDR3 spells CASSSGTGQNTGELFF. The CDR3 bases are TGCGCCAGCAGCTCCGGGACAGGTCAAAACACCGGGGAGCTGTTTTTT.

The rearrangement uses TRBV7-9 and TRBJ2-2, with a tentative D call TRBD2 (5 bases). V was pared by 5 bases and J by 3 bases, with 19 bases between. CDR1 and CDR2 (germline): SEHNR, FQNEAQ (reference sequence). This CDR3 spans 17 amino acids. The CDR3 is CASSLQFGIPHTGELFF. The CDR3 coding sequence is TGTGCCAGCAGCCTCCAATTCGGGATTCCCCACACCGGGGAGCTGTTTTTT. Using reference TRBV7-9 and TRBJ2-2 for the parts outside the CDR3, the full variable domain is DTGVSQNPRHKITKRGQNVTFRCDPISEHNRLYWYRQTLGQGPEFLTYFQNEAQLEKSRLLSDRFSAERPKGSFSTLEIQRTEQGDSAMYLCASSLQFGIPHTGELFFGEGSRLTVL.

The V gene is TRBV7-9, the J gene TRBJ1-2; D not resolved. Trimming took off 0 bases at V and 0 bases at J, with 5 bases between the two ends. Germline V gene sequence: CDR1 SEHNR, CDR2 FQNEAQ (reference sequence). This CDR3 region has 14 residues. The CDR3 is CASSLAGANYGYTF. The CDR3 coding sequence is TGTGCCAGCAGCTTAGCGGGAGCTAACTATGGCTACACCTTC.

The chain recombines TRBV19 with TRBJ2-2; possible D gene TRBD2, 6 bases. The germline V gene has CDR1 LNHDA and CDR2 SQIVND (reference sequence). The CDR3 sequence is 16 residues long. The germline V and J ends were trimmed by 0 bases and 5 bases, with 13 bases remaining between them. The CDR3 DNA reads TGTGCCAGTAGTATAGACTCGGGGGTGTGGACCGGGGAGCTGTTTTTT. As protein: CASSIDSGVWTGELFF.

The chain is built from TRBV28 and TRBJ1-5, with D possibly TRBD1 on 6 matching bases. The V end lost 5 bases, the J end lost 4 bases, and 18 bases lay between the germline ends. This CDR3 region has 16 residues. Germline values: CDR1 MDHEN, CDR2 SYDVKM. CDR3: CASSRRGGVKNQPQHF. Written as DNA, the CDR3 is TGTGCCAGCAGTCGGAGAGGGGGTGTGAAAAATCAGCCCCAGCATTTT.

The rearrangement joins TRBV27 to TRBJ2-7, with 8 bases that match TRBD1. After removal of 5 bases from V and 7 bases from J, the junction contained 16 bases not matched to a gene. Germline V CDR1 and CDR2: MNHEY, SMNVEV (reference sequence). This CDR3 has 16 residues. This CDR3 reads CASSADRGRLVNEQYF. CDR3 nucleotide sequence: TGTGCCAGCAGTGCCGACAGGGGTAGGTTAGTGAATGAGCAGTACTTC.

The rearrangement uses TRBV7-2 and TRBJ1-5; D might be TRBD1 (5 bases). The CDR3 runs to 14 residues. Per the germline V gene, CDR1 is SGHTA and CDR2 is FQGNSA. V was cut by 5 bases and J by 0 bases, with 8 bases left in between. The DNA of the CDR3 is TGTGCCAGCAGCCGACAGTATAGCAATCAGCCCCAGCATTTT. This gives the protein CASSRQYSNQPQHF.

V gene TRBV4-3 combines with J gene TRBJ2-3; tentatively, D is TRBD1 (5 bases). CDR1 is LGHNA, CDR2 YSLEER, per germline. The CDR3 has 15 amino acids. The V gene lost 4 bases and the J gene lost 0 bases, with 11 bases spanning the gap. CDR3: CASSPQGFSTDTQYF. In nucleotides, the CDR3 is TGCGCCAGCAGCCCCCAGGGATTTAGCACAGATACGCAGTATTTT.

V gene TRBV10-3 combines with J gene TRBJ2-3, with 9 bases identical to TRBD1. This CDR3 spans 14 amino acids. Losses at the gene ends were 4 bases for V and 5 bases for J; bases not matched to a gene: 4. Germline V gene lookup returns CDR1 ENHRY and CDR2 SYGVKD. The CDR3 DNA reads TGTGCCATCAGTGGGGACAGGGTTCGAGATACGCAGTATTTT. Protein: CAISGDRVRDTQYF.

V and J are TRBV19 and TRBJ1-2; D gene uncertain. The germline V and J ends were trimmed by 10 bases and 5 bases, with 11 bases remaining between them. CDR1 is LNHDA, CDR2 SQIVND, per germline (reference sequence). This CDR3 is 11 amino acids long. This CDR3 reads CATSSLYGYTF. CDR3 coding DNA: TGTGCCACCTCCAGTCTTTATGGCTACACCTTC. Using reference TRBV19 and TRBJ1-2 for the parts outside the CDR3, the full variable domain is DGGITQSPKYLFRKEGQNVTLSCEQNLNHDAMYWYRQDPGQGLRLIYYSQIVNDFQKGDIAEGYSVSREKKESFPLTVTSAQKNPTAFYLCATSSLYGYTFGSGTRLTVV.

This rearrangement joins TRBV6-1 to TRBJ1-2; D not resolved. Trimming stripped 2 bases from V and 2 bases from J, with 12 bases between. This CDR3 spans 15 amino acids. Germline loops: CDR1 MNHNS, CDR2 SASEGT. CDR3 coding DNA: TGTGCCAGCAGTGAAACGGCGGCGGGAAACTATGGCTACACCTTC. It codes for CASSETAAGNYGYTF.

The chain uses TRBV5-1 and TRBJ1-6, with D tentatively TRBD1 (6 bases). Trimming stripped 4 bases from V and 6 bases from J, with 14 bases between. The CDR3 spans 15 residues. The germline V gene encodes CDR1 SGHRS and CDR2 YFSETQ. CDR3 coding DNA: TGCGCCAGCAGCATCAGGACAGAAACTAATTCACCCCTCCACTTT. Protein sequence: CASSIRTETNSPLHF.

This chain links TRBV15 with TRBJ1-5; D gene unclear. V lost 0 bases and J lost 0, with 15 bases in between. CDR1 and CDR2 (germline): LNHNV, YYDKDF (reference sequence). This CDR3 has 18 amino acids. The CDR3 DNA reads TGTGCCACCAGCAGAGAGACGGTGTCAGCGTATAGCAATCAGCCCCAGCATTTT. Encoded protein: CATSRETVSAYSNQPQHF.